This is a list of T cell receptor beta chains from one sample in a study of OX40 agonist ivuxolimab in advanced cancers. The data were produced by immunoSEQ multiplex PCR, yet TCRdb's version contains in-frame clones alone and is incomplete. The sample holds about 90,000 clones, 75% to 90% seen once. Material: CD4+ or CD8+ T cells sorted from blood, obtained in a trial of the OX40 agonist ivuxolimab. These receptor sequences come from an adult with an advanced solid tumor such as melanoma, head and neck, liver or kidney cancer. Each CDR3 is given with its conserved first and last residue. D genes are given only for firm matches. Only part of the rows carry a size: once, few, many, or a class if the clone is expanded.

once	TRBV2	TRBJ2-5	.	TGTGCCAGCAGTTCCGGGCTGGAGACCCAGTACTTC	CASSSGLETQYF
few	TRBV28	TRBJ1-2	.	TGTGCCAGCAGTTTAAGACAGTCTTACCTGTATGGCTACACCTTC	CASSLRQSYLYGYTF
.	TRBV28	TRBJ1-2	.	TGTGCCAGCAAAGGAAGCGAGGGGGAGATCTATGGCTACACCTTC	CASKGSEGEIYGYTF
once	TRBV2	TRBJ2-7	TRBD1	TGTGCCAGCACCAAGGACAGGGGCTACGAGCAGTACTTC	CASTKDRGYEQYF
.	TRBV19	TRBJ2-7	.	TGTGCCAGTAGTATATTAGGGCCTAACTACGAGCAGTACTTC	CASSILGPNYEQYF
.	TRBV7-3	TRBJ2-1	.	TGTGCCAGCAGCTTAACTTCCCCAGGGATGACCTACAATGAGCAGTTCTTC	CASSLTSPGMTYNEQFF
.	TRBV6-1	TRBJ2-1	.	TGTGCCAGCAGGGTCGGTTCCTACAATGAGCAGTTCTTC	CASRVGSYNEQFF
.	TRBV29-1	TRBJ2-3	.	TGCAGCGTTGAGGAGGGGGGGACAGATACGCAGTATTTT	CSVEEGGTDTQYF
.	TRBV4-3	TRBJ2-1	.	TGCGCCAGCAGCCAACCACCCGTCTCCCAGCGGCAAATCAGGCGTAATGAGCAGTTCTTC	CASSQPPVSQRQIRRNEQFF
.	TRBV6-6	TRBJ2-3	TRBD1	TGTGCCAGCAGTTACTCGCGACAGGGTGGCGCAGATACGCAGTATTTT	CASSYSRQGGADTQYF
.	TRBV6-1	TRBJ2-7	.	TGTGCCAGCAGGTTGGCGGGGATGTCCTACGAGCAGTACTTC	CASRLAGMSYEQYF
once	TRBV9	TRBJ2-7	.	TGTGCCAGCAGCGTAGTGGGTAGCGGATCCTACGAGCAGTACTTC	CASSVVGSGSYEQYF
.	TRBV18	TRBJ1-2	.	TGTGCCAGCTCCGTTTCGGACTATGGCTACACCTTC	CASSVSDYGYTF
.	TRBV28	TRBJ2-7	TRBD1	TGTGCCACCCAAAGACAGGGGGTGATACCCTACGAGCAGTACTTC	CATQRQGVIPYEQYF
.	TRBV27	TRBJ2-1	TRBD1	TGTGCCAGCAGTTCCGACAGGGGTGACAATGAGCAGTTCTTC	CASSSDRGDNEQFF
.	TRBV6-5	TRBJ2-1	TRBD1	TGTGCCAGCAGTTACGACCGCTACAGGGGGAATGAGCAGTTCTTC	CASSYDRYRGNEQFF
.	TRBV7-9	TRBJ2-7	.	TGTGCCAGCAGCTCACAACAGGACACCAACCAGTACTTC	CASSSQQDTNQYF
.	TRBV6-5	TRBJ2-2	TRBD2	TGTGCCAGCAGCCGGACTAGCCCCGGGGAGCTGTTTTTT	CASSRTSPGELFF
.	TRBV5-6	TRBJ1-2	TRBD1	TGTGCCAGCAGCTTGGACAGGGGGTCCCATGGCTACACCTTC	CASSLDRGSHGYTF
.	TRBV9	TRBJ1-1	.	TGTGCCAGCAGCGCCGAGTGGGGATCTGAAGCTTTCTTT	CASSAEWGSEAFF